Below are 30 T cell receptor beta chains sequenced from a single sample in a study of shared clonotypes between healthy human individuals. Profiled with immunoSEQ multiplex PCR; TCRdb holds only in-frame clones, not every one. The sample includes 2 million to 2.5 million clones, almost 96% of them seen just once. The sample consisted of naive CD4+ T cells sorted from blood. The subset is: CD45RA+ positively selected. The receptor set was obtained from a man between 18 and 35 years old in good health.

This clone has just one count. V is TRBV13 and J is TRBJ1-2, with D perhaps TRBD1 (6 bases). V lost 0 bases to trimming and J lost 7 bases, with 15 bases between them. The CDR3 has 15 residues. Germline V gene lookup returns CDR1 PRHDT and CDR2 FYEKMQ (reference sequence). This chain's CDR3 is CASSLGDRYDRGYTF. The CDR3 nucleotides read TGTGCCAGCAGCTTAGGCGACAGGTACGATCGTGGCTACACCTTC.

The V call is TRBV27, the J call TRBJ1-1, with D possibly matching TRBD1 (5 bases). This CDR3 comprises 14 residues. Germline CDR1 and CDR2: MNHEY and SMNVEV (reference sequence). V dropped 3 bases and J dropped 3 bases, with 11 bases sitting between them. CDR3 sequence reads: CASSLGVGDTEAFF. CDR3 in DNA: TGTGCCAGCAGTTTGGGAGTAGGGGACACTGAAGCTTTCTTT.

The chain combines TRBV4-1 with TRBJ2-7; 7 positions agree with TRBD2. This CDR3 spans 16 amino acids. Losses at the gene ends were 3 bases for V and 5 bases for J; bases not matched to a gene: 13. CDR1 is MGHRA, CDR2 YSYEKL, per germline. CDR3 region: CASSQGSGAGRDEQYF. CDR3 DNA sequence: TGCGCCAGCAGCCAGGGAAGCGGAGCGGGGCGAGACGAGCAGTACTTC.

V usage is TRBV7-8 and J usage is TRBJ2-1; TRBD2 is a possible D gene (5 bases). The V and J ends lost 5 bases and 5 bases respectively, with 13 bases between them. The length of the CDR3 is 14 residues. The germline V gene encodes CDR1 SGHVS and CDR2 FQNEAQ. In DNA, the CDR3 is TGTGCCAGCAGCCTTCGGACTGGTAACAATGAGCAGTTCTTC. Its translation: CASSLRTGNNEQFF. Together with reference TRBV7-8 and TRBJ2-1, the CDR3 gives the full variable domain: GAGVSQSPRYKVAKRGQDVALRCDPISGHVSLFWYQQALGQGPEFLTYFQNEAQLDKSGLPSDRFFAERPEGSVSTLKIQRTQQEDSAVYLCASSLRTGNNEQFFGPGTRLTVL.

The CDR3 DNA reads TGTGCCAGCAGTCAAGGGCAGGGGGCTAGTAGCTACACCTTC. It codes for CASSQGQGASSYTF. The chain recombines TRBV6-6 with TRBJ1-2, with 8 bases matching TRBD1. The J segment lost 9 bases and the V segment lost 5 bases, leaving 11 bases of the junction unmatched. CDR1 is MNHNY and CDR2 is SVGAGI in the germline V gene (reference sequence). The CDR3 length is 14 residues.

The chain carries TRBV7-9 and TRBJ2-5; 7 bases align to TRBD2. The CDR3 spans 15 residues. V was pared by 4 bases and J by 2 bases, with 7 bases of the junction left unmatched. Germline assignment: CDR1 SEHNR and CDR2 FQNEAQ (reference sequence). CDR3 sequence: CASSYGTTVQETQYF. CDR3 DNA sequence: TGTGCCAGCAGCTACGGGACTACCGTTCAAGAGACCCAGTACTTC.

This clone was observed a single time. The chain employs TRBV7-8 and TRBJ2-7; D possibly corresponds to TRBD2 (6 bases). Germline values: CDR1 SGHVS, CDR2 FQNEAQ. This CDR3 has 15 residues. V was shortened by 5 bases and J by 2 bases, with 16 bases between the two germline ends. CDR3 sequence: CASSRGDGGTYEQYF. The DNA for the CDR3 is TGTGCCAGCAGCCGCGGGGACGGAGGAACCTACGAGCAGTACTTC.

The chain combines TRBV6-6 with TRBJ2-4; D not resolved. Between the trimmed V and J ends, which lost 4 bases and 0 bases, there was a span of 10 bases. This CDR3 has 15 residues. Germline V lookup: CDR1 MNHNY, CDR2 SVGAGI (reference sequence). The CDR3 DNA reads as TGTGCCAGCAGTTCCCTGGACGGAGCCAAAAACATTCAGTACTTC. It encodes CASSSLDGAKNIQYF.

The V and J genes are TRBV6-6 and TRBJ1-2; 8 bases line up with TRBD1. The length of the CDR3 is 13 residues. CDR1 is MNHNY, CDR2 SVGAGI, per germline (reference sequence). With V trimmed by 7 bases and J by 8 bases, 9 bases remained unmatched. CDR3 coding DNA: TGTGCCAGCAAACCGGACAGGGAGATGGGCTACACCTTC. As protein: CASKPDREMGYTF.

The chain couples TRBV5-5 to TRBJ1-5; possibly TRBD1 for D (5 bases). Per germline, CDR1 SGHKS and CDR2 YYEKEE (reference sequence). The CDR3 totals 15 residues. Trimming removed 4 bases from V and 4 bases from J, with 15 bases in between. CDR3 coding DNA: TGTGCCAGCAGCCCCTCGACAGAGGGAAATCAGCCCCAGCATTTT. This sequence encodes CASSPSTEGNQPQHF.

This clone appeared a single time. The rearrangement joins TRBV5-4 to TRBJ2-7; no clear D. From germline, CDR1 is SGHNT and CDR2 YYREEE (reference sequence). Trimming stripped 5 bases from V and 7 bases from J, with 13 bases between. The CDR3 spans 12 residues. The CDR3 DNA reads as TGTGCCAGCAGTCTTAGGCCTGGGGAGCAGTACTTC. This translates into CASSLRPGEQYF.

The rearrangement joins TRBV29-1 to TRBJ2-4, with a possible D match to TRBD2 (5 bases). The CDR3 length is 14 residues. CDR1 is SQVTM, CDR2 ANQGSEA, per germline. Trimming took off 4 bases at V and 0 bases at J, with 10 bases between the two ends. The CDR3 is CSVVGKLAKNIQYF. The CDR3, as DNA: TGCAGCGTTGTCGGGAAACTAGCCAAAAACATTCAGTACTTC.

The chain's CDR3 is CASSLNWVGELFF. The CDR3 DNA reads TGTGCCAGCAGCTTAAATTGGGTCGGGGAGCTGTTTTTT. The chain couples TRBV7-2 to TRBJ2-2; no clear D gene. V dropped 2 bases and J dropped 7 bases, with 8 bases sitting between them. Germline assignment: CDR1 SGHTA and CDR2 FQGNSA. The length of the CDR3 is 13 residues.

The rearrangement uses TRBV5-1 and TRBJ1-5; TRBD1 matches 7 bases. The CDR3 contains 15 residues. The junction had 5 bases not matched to a gene; V was cut back by 2 bases and J by 3 bases. The germline CDR1 and CDR2 sequences are SGHRS and YFSETQ. In DNA form, the CDR3 reads TGCGCCAGCAGCTTTTCGGGACAGCACAATCAGCCCCAGCATTTT. Translated, it gives CASSFSGQHNQPQHF.

The CDR3 region is CASSVTGLAGGIGGELFF. The CDR3 DNA is TGTGCCAGCAGCGTAACGGGACTAGCGGGAGGGATAGGCGGGGAGCTGTTTTTT. This chain links TRBV9 with TRBJ2-2; 16 bases align to TRBD2. CDR3 length: 18 residues. Germline V CDR1 and CDR2: SGDLS, YYNGEE. V shed 1 base and J 7 bases; nucleotides not matched to a gene: 7.

V gene TRBV30 combines with J gene TRBJ1-1; a weak D match, TRBD1 (5 bases). CDR3 length: 14 residues. Trimming removed 3 bases from V and 0 bases from J, with 11 bases in between. CDR1 GTSNPN and CDR2 SVGIG come from the germline V gene (reference sequence). The CDR3 is CAWSGGTVNTEAFF. The CDR3 nucleotides read TGTGCCTGGAGCGGAGGGACGGTGAACACTGAAGCTTTCTTT.

This chain joins TRBV28 and TRBJ2-2; D ambiguous. CDR1 is MDHEN, CDR2 SYDVKM, per germline. Trimming removed 5 bases at V and 2 bases at J, with 9 bases between. This CDR3 has 14 residues. CDR3 loop: CASSLIENTGELFF. The CDR3 DNA reads as TGTGCCAGCAGTCTTATAGAAAACACCGGGGAGCTGTTTTTT.

This clone was picked up one time. The sample carries other DNA sequences with the same CDR3. The chain combines TRBV5-4 with TRBJ2-5, with 8 bases fitting TRBD1. CDR1 SGHNT and CDR2 YYREEE come from the germline V gene (reference sequence). The CDR3 contains 15 residues. The V gene end was trimmed by 0 bases and the J gene end by 0 bases; junction bases not matched to a gene: 1. CDR3 sequence (DNA): TGTGCCAGCAGCTTGGGACAGGGGAACCAAGAGACCCAGTACTTC. It yields the protein CASSLGQGNQETQYF.

The J gene is TRBJ2-1, the V gene TRBV9; 10 bases agree with TRBD2. Germline CDR1 reads SGDLS; CDR2 reads YYNGEE. This CDR3 spans 18 amino acids. The junction had 10 bases not matched to a gene; V was cut back by 0 bases and J by 4 bases. The chain's CDR3 is CASSVDPAGGPLYNEQFF. The DNA for the CDR3 is TGTGCCAGCAGCGTAGATCCAGCGGGGGGGCCCCTTTACAATGAGCAGTTCTTC.

The chain joins TRBV5-1 to TRBJ2-7, with D possibly being TRBD1 or TRBD2 (5 bases each). The CDR3 totals 13 residues. Trimming took 4 bases from V and 4 from J, leaving 12 bases between them. CDR1 and CDR2 from the germline V gene are SGHRS and YFSETQ. The CDR3 sequence: CASSEGLGYEQYF. CDR3 bases: TGCGCCAGCAGCGAGGGGTTAGGGTACGAGCAGTACTTC. Full variable domain (rest looked up from reference TRBV5-1 and TRBJ2-7): KAGVTQTPRYLIKTRGQQVTLSCSPISGHRSVSWYQQTPGQGLQFLFEYFSETQRNKGNFPGRFSGRQFSNSRSEMNVSTLELGDSALYLCASSEGLGYEQYFGPGTRLTVT.

The CDR3 here is CAISESDMGNQPQHF. The CDR3 DNA follows: TGTGCCATCAGTGAGTCGGATATGGGCAATCAGCCCCAGCATTTT. The chain links TRBV10-3 to TRBJ1-5; no clear D. Germline-derived CDR1 and CDR2 are ENHRY and SYGVKD. This CDR3 spans 15 amino acids. V was clipped by 0 bases and J by 2 bases, with 8 bases between them.

This chain's CDR3 is CASGSGQTTMTDEAFF. CDR3 bases: TGTGCTAGTGGTTCCGGACAGACGACAATGACCGATGAAGCTTTCTTT. V gene TRBV12-5 combines with J gene TRBJ1-1; TRBD1 is a possible D gene (6 bases). V lost 4 bases and J 7 bases, leaving 22 bases between the germline ends. Germline CDR1 LGHNT, CDR2 FRNRAP. The CDR3 has 16 residues.

V gene TRBV28 combines with J gene TRBJ1-2; D unclear. Trimming took off 2 bases at V and 0 bases at J, with 7 bases between the two ends. The length of the CDR3 is 14 residues. Germline values: CDR1 MDHEN, CDR2 SYDVKM. The CDR3 loop reads CASSLQASNYGYTF. CDR3 nucleotide sequence: TGTGCCAGCAGTTTACAGGCTTCTAACTATGGCTACACCTTC.

The rearrangement joins TRBV7-3 to TRBJ2-5; 8 bases map to TRBD2. With V trimmed by 2 bases and J by 5 bases, 4 bases remained unmatched. CDR1 and CDR2 (germline): SGHTA, FQGTGA. The CDR3 consists of 14 residues. The CDR3 loop is CASSLGSGGETQYF. As DNA, the CDR3 is TGTGCCAGCAGCTTAGGCAGCGGGGGTGAGACCCAGTACTTC.

The chain uses TRBV28 and TRBJ1-3, with D possibly being TRBD1 (5 bases). The CDR3 has 15 amino acids. Germline-derived CDR1 and CDR2 are MDHEN and SYDVKM. The V gene lost 6 bases and the J gene lost 0 bases, with 12 bases spanning the gap. CDR3: CASSTGTSSGNTIYF. CDR3 coding DNA: TGTGCCAGCAGCACGGGGACGAGCTCTGGAAACACCATATATTTT.

The chain recombines TRBV7-3 with TRBJ1-1, with 7 bases identical to TRBD1. Per germline, CDR1 SGHTA and CDR2 FQGTGA. Trimming at V came to 2 bases and at J to 5 bases, leaving 11 bases not matched to a gene. This CDR3 spans 16 amino acids. Written as DNA, the CDR3 is TGTGCCAGCAGCTTAGATGGTGGGACAGTGGGTACTGAAGCTTTCTTT. The encoded protein is CASSLDGGTVGTEAFF.

Only one count was recorded for this clone. The V gene is TRBV2, the J gene TRBJ2-5; D remains ambiguous. The CDR3 has 13 amino acids. V was clipped by 4 bases and J by 2 bases, with 8 bases between them. Germline CDR1 and CDR2: SNHLY and FYNNEI. CDR3 coding DNA: TGTGCCAGCAGTGCCGACTTGCAAGAGACCCAGTACTTC. Translation gives CASSADLQETQYF.

This chain uses TRBV6-1 with TRBJ2-2, with D hard to call. The CDR3 runs 17 residues. Trimming took 4 bases from V and 0 from J, leaving 15 bases between them. Germline loops: CDR1 MNHNS, CDR2 SASEGT. The DNA for the CDR3 is TGTGCCAGCAGTGGTCGGCTGATTAACTCGAACACCGGGGAGCTGTTTTTT. Translated: CASSGRLINSNTGELFF.

The chain carries TRBV6-5 and TRBJ2-3, with unresolved D. The V gene's germline CDR1 is MNHEY and CDR2 SVGAGI. The CDR3 length is 13 residues. Trimming shortened V by 6 bases and J by 0 bases, and 7 bases separated the two germline ends. The CDR3: CASSPHSTDTQYF. CDR3 coding DNA: TGTGCCAGCAGCCCTCACAGCACAGATACGCAGTATTTT.

Details on this clone: One end of the junction fails to match germline, which may point to a read error. The chain carries TRBV27 and TRBJ2-5; the D gene is possibly TRBD2 (5 bases). This CDR3 contains 16 residues. Per germline, CDR1 MNHEY and CDR2 SMNVEV (reference sequence). The CDR3, as DNA: TGTGCCAGCAGTTTATCGATAGCTAGCTCCCAAGGGACCCAGTACTTC. Translation: CASSLSIASSQGTQYF.